A selection of T cell receptor beta chains follows, all from one sample in a study of CD8+ T cells in alopecia areata. The data were produced by immunoSEQ multiplex PCR, yet TCRdb's version contains in-frame clones alone and is incomplete. Among approximately 140,000 clones listed, approximately 90% were seen once. Sequencing was performed on CD8+ T cells sorted from blood, taken at week 4, from a patient treated with tofacitinib. The source of these receptors is a human donor with alopecia areata. The CDR3 runs from the conserved cysteine through the conserved F or W. The order of the fields is V gene, J gene, clone size, D gene, CDR3 protein, CDR3 DNA. The D gene is left open where the match is weak. Only some rows state a clone size, as once, few, many or a class for expanded clones.

>TRBV6-1|TRBJ2-1|.|.
CASSNDNEQFF
TGTGCCAGCAGTAACGACAATGAGCAGTTCTTC
>TRBV14|TRBJ2-7|.|.
CASSQDPGSSYEQYF
TGTGCCAGCAGCCAAGATCCAGGGAGCTCCTACGAGCAGTACTTC
>TRBV25-1|TRBJ2-7|.|.
CASSESLGDYEQYF
TGTGCCAGCAGTGAATCTCTGGGAGACTACGAGCAGTACTTC
>TRBV5-1|TRBJ1-1|.|.
CASSLGSEAFF
TGCGCCAGCAGCTTGGGGAGTGAAGCTTTCTTT
>TRBV7-9|TRBJ2-1|.|.
CASSLRGREVRFF
TGTGCCAGCAGCTTACGGGGAAGGGAAGTGCGGTTCTTC
>TRBV15|TRBJ2-5|.|TRBD2
CATSRGTIAGEETQYF
TGTGCCACCAGCAGAGGTACTATAGCGGGAGAGGAGACCCAGTACTTC
>TRBV19|TRBJ2-3|.|.
CASSWVVGTDTQYF
TGTGCCAGTAGTTGGGTCGTTGGCACAGATACGCAGTATTTT
>TRBV29-1|TRBJ2-7|.|.
CSVERGLDEQYF
TGCAGCGTTGAACGGGGGTTGGACGAGCAGTACTTC
>TRBV11-2|TRBJ2-1|.|TRBD1
CASSRGTGGSKQFF
TGTGCCAGCAGCCGCGGGACAGGCGGTAGTAAGCAGTTCTTC
>TRBV29-1|TRBJ2-1|.|TRBD2
CSAGLAGVYNEQFF
TGCAGCGCAGGACTAGCGGGAGTCTACAATGAGCAGTTCTTC
>TRBV4-1|TRBJ2-1|large|.
CASSQEGDEQFF
TGCGCCAGCAGCCAAGAGGGGGATGAGCAGTTCTTC
>TRBV29-1|TRBJ2-7|once|.
CSVENEDPSGYEQYF
TGCAGCGTTGAAAATGAGGACCCGTCGGGCTACGAGCAGTACTTC
>TRBV29-1|TRBJ2-3|.|.
CSVEGEPNSPYTDTQYF
TGCAGCGTTGAAGGTGAGCCGAACTCACCATACACAGATACGCAGTATTTT
>TRBV6-5|TRBJ2-5|.|.
CASSYSVGETQYF
TGTGCCAGCAGTTACTCGGTTGGTGAGACCCAGTACTTC
>TRBV6-5|TRBJ2-7|.|TRBD1
CATRTGQGSYEQYF
TGTGCCACCCGAACGGGACAGGGCTCCTACGAGCAGTACTTC
>TRBV6-6|TRBJ2-7|.|.
CASRGGVGASYEQYF
TGTGCCAGCAGGGGTGGTGTGGGGGCCTCCTACGAGCAGTACTTC
>TRBV29-1|TRBJ2-5|.|.
CSVDHETQYF
TGCAGCGTTGACCATGAGACCCAGTACTTC
>TRBV15|TRBJ2-2|.|.
CATSISSGNTGELFF
TGTGCCACCAGCATAAGTAGCGGGAACACCGGGGAGCTGTTTTTT
>TRBV7-9|TRBJ1-4|.|TRBD1
CASRQGEVEKLFF
TGTGCCAGCCGACAGGGAGAAGTTGAAAAACTGTTTTTT
>TRBV2|TRBJ2-4|.|.
CASSEGRIKVAKNIQYF
TGTGCCAGCAGTGAGGGTAGGATAAAGGTGGCCAAAAACATTCAGTACTTC
>TRBV29-1|TRBJ1-5|.|TRBD1
CSVLTGDSNQPQHF
TGCAGCGTCCTGACAGGGGATAGCAATCAGCCCCAGCATTTT
>TRBV29-1|TRBJ2-7|.|TRBD2
CSGLSGEPYEQYF
TGCAGCGGGCTTAGCGGGGAACCCTACGAGCAGTACTTC
>TRBV6-5|TRBJ1-2|once|TRBD1
CASGPGQGNGYTF
TGTGCCAGCGGTCCGGGACAGGGGAATGGCTACACCTTC
>TRBV5-1|TRBJ2-2|.|.
CASSFQTGNTGELFF
TGCGCCAGCAGCTTTCAAACAGGGAACACCGGGGAGCTGTTTTTT
>TRBV29-1|TRBJ2-7|.|TRBD2
CSGTAGGDYEQYF
TGCAGCGGCACAGCGGGAGGGGACTACGAGCAGTACTTC
>TRBV25-1|TRBJ2-2|.|.
CASSERLGRTGELFF
TGTGCCAGCAGTGAACGACTTGGACGTACCGGGGAGCTGTTTTTT
>TRBV25-1|TRBJ2-3|.|.
CASSEYALSSTDTQYF
TGTGCCAGCAGTGAATATGCATTATCTAGCACAGATACGCAGTATTTT
>TRBV28|TRBJ2-1|.|.
CASKETTPYNEQFF
TGTGCCAGCAAGGAGACTACCCCCTACAATGAGCAGTTCTTC
>TRBV5-1|TRBJ2-5|.|.
CASSLRVNQETQYF
TGCGCCAGCAGCTTGCGGGTCAACCAAGAGACCCAGTACTTC
>TRBV27|TRBJ2-3|.|.
CASSFSLILAPDTQYF
TGTGCCAGCAGTTTTTCGCTAATCTTGGCCCCAGATACGCAGTATTTT
>TRBV5-1|TRBJ2-7|once|.
CASSLNPESYEQYF
TGCGCCAGCAGCTTGAATCCCGAATCCTACGAGCAGTACTTC
>TRBV6-5|TRBJ2-5|.|.
CASSRLGGAETQYF
TGTGCCAGCAGCAGATTGGGCGGCGCCGAGACCCAGTACTTC
>TRBV7-9|TRBJ2-1|.|.
CASSFGSSYNEQFF
TGTGCCAGCAGCTTCGGGAGCTCCTACAATGAGCAGTTCTTC
>TRBV30|TRBJ2-7|once|TRBD1
CAWSWTGVYEQYF
TGTGCCTGGAGTTGGACAGGCGTTTACGAGCAGTACTTC
>TRBV6-4|TRBJ2-3|few|TRBD2
CASSEWEGTRYTDTQYF
TGTGCCAGCAGTGAATGGGAGGGGACTCGGTACACAGATACGCAGTATTTT